The 21 T cell receptor beta chains reported below all come from one sample, sequenced in a study of radiotherapy plus CTLA-4 blockade in lung cancer. Here immunoSEQ multiplex PCR was the method, and the copy in TCRdb shows in-frame clones only, minus some. Here the sample spans tens of thousands of clones, roughly 78% being singletons. This specimen was peripheral blood, taken from a patient treated with radiotherapy plus ipilimumab. The origin of the receptors is a human donor with non-small cell lung cancer that progressed on radiotherapy plus ipilimumab.

This clone appeared a few times. V and J are TRBV13 and TRBJ1-4, with 8 positions matching TRBD1. Trimming took 8 bases from V and 10 from J; bases not matched to a gene: 9. This CDR3 contains 13 residues. CDR1 is PRHDT and CDR2 is FYEKMQ in the germline V gene (reference sequence). In DNA form, the CDR3 reads TGTGCCAGCGGCGAGACAGGGGATGGAAAACTGTTTTTT. It specifies CASGETGDGKLFF.

The chain combines TRBV1 with TRBJ1-5. TRBV1 counts as a pseudogene. This CDR3 is 15 amino acids long. The CDR3 sequence is CTSSPGTYSNQPQHF. CDR3 coding DNA: TGCACCAGCAGCCCGGGGACTTATAGCAATCAGCCCCAGCATTTT.

This CDR3 is CASSKGDPFYGYTF. DNA for the CDR3: TGTGCCAGCAGTAAAGGGGACCCGTTCTATGGCTACACCTTC. This chain links TRBV6-1 with TRBJ1-2; D may be TRBD1 (5 bases). From germline, CDR1 is MNHNS and CDR2 SASEGT. The CDR3 runs 14 residues. V was clipped by 5 bases and J by 4 bases, with 14 bases between them.

The chain employs TRBV28 and TRBJ2-7; 8 bases align to TRBD1. V trimming: 3 bases; J trimming: 0 bases; junction bases outside the gene matches: 22. The CDR3 contains 21 residues. Germline V lookup: CDR1 MDHEN, CDR2 SYDVKM. CDR3 in amino acids: CASSFDRGQGAPPPISYEQYF. The CDR3 DNA follows: TGTGCCAGCAGTTTCGACCGGGGCCAGGGGGCACCGCCCCCTATCTCCTACGAGCAGTACTTC.

This chain links TRBV7-3 with TRBJ2-1; maybe TRBD2 (6 bases). V lost 4 bases and J lost 7, with 17 bases in between. There are 15 residues in the CDR3. Germline V gene lookup returns CDR1 SGHTA and CDR2 FQGTGA. CDR3 coding DNA: TGTGCCAGCAGCTCGCCGGGAGCCACTGGGAATGAGCAGTTCTTC. This translates into CASSSPGATGNEQFF.

The chain combines TRBV9 with TRBJ2-1, with no clear D. The V gene's germline CDR1 is SGDLS and CDR2 YYNGEE. Trimming stripped 4 bases from V and 6 bases from J, with 11 bases between. The CDR3 is 13 amino acids. The CDR3 loop is CASSPSHTNEQFF. CDR3 nucleotides: TGTGCCAGCAGCCCCTCTCACACCAATGAGCAGTTCTTC.

CDR3 in DNA: TGTGCCAGCAGTGTTGCGCACAGACTCTACGAGCAGTACTTC. Protein: CASSVAHRLYEQYF. The chain links TRBV6-1 to TRBJ2-7, with D unclear. Germline V gives CDR1 MNHNS, CDR2 SASEGT. This CDR3 comprises 14 residues. V dropped 4 bases and J dropped 3 bases, with 13 bases sitting between them.

The chain recombines TRBV4-3 with TRBJ2-5; D is possibly TRBD1 (5 bases). The V gene lost 0 bases and the J gene lost 4 bases, with 12 bases spanning the gap. The CDR3 runs to 15 residues. Per the germline V gene, CDR1 is LGHNA and CDR2 is YSLEER. CDR3 loop: CASSQEGQGVETQYF. The DNA for the CDR3 is TGCGCCAGCAGCCAAGAAGGGCAGGGCGTAGAGACCCAGTACTTC.

The chain combines TRBV4-2 with TRBJ1-3, with 9 bases aligning to TRBD1. CDR3 size: 14 residues. Germline lookup yields CDR1 LGHNA and CDR2 YNFKEQ. V dropped 5 bases and J dropped 6; count of bases not matched to a gene: 5. For the CDR3, the DNA is TGTGCCAGCAGCTCGGGACAGGGAGCAAACACCATATATTTT. It specifies CASSSGQGANTIYF.

This clone was counted between two and nine times. The V and J genes are TRBV5-4 and TRBJ1-1; TRBD1 matches 7 bases. This CDR3 contains 15 residues. J was trimmed by 3 bases and V by 0 bases; bases with no gene match: 5. CDR1 and CDR2 from the germline V gene are SGHNT and YYREEE (reference sequence). CDR3 sequence reads: CASSLAGGGYTEAFF. Written as DNA, the CDR3 is TGTGCCAGCAGCTTGGCTGGAGGGGGCTACACTGAAGCTTTCTTT.

The chain employs TRBV4-1 and TRBJ2-5; D is possibly TRBD1 (5 bases). CDR3 length equals 14 residues. V was cut by 4 bases and J by 3 bases, with 12 bases left in between. Germline V gene data show CDR1 as MGHRA and CDR2 as YSYEKL. CDR3 bases: TGCGCCAGCAGCCCCCTGCTAGGGGAAGAGACCCAGTACTTC. It specifies CASSPLLGEETQYF.

V is TRBV28 and J is TRBJ2-7, with D unclear. Germline V gene data show CDR1 as MDHEN and CDR2 as SYDVKM. The CDR3 spans 16 residues. V was cut by 3 bases and J by 0 bases, with 15 bases left in between. Here the CDR3 DNA reads TGTGCCAGCAGTTTCGGGCAGTCCGACCCCTCCTACGAGCAGTACTTC. This sequence encodes CASSFGQSDPSYEQYF.

The chain has TRBV14 and TRBJ1-1; TRBD1 matches at 7 bases. This CDR3 contains 14 residues. Losses at the gene ends were 3 bases for V and 1 base for J; bases not matched to a gene: 2. Germline CDR1 reads SGHDN; CDR2 reads FVKESK. CDR3 residues: CASSHRTGNTEAFF. The DNA of the CDR3 is TGTGCCAGCAGCCACCGGACAGGGAACACTGAAGCTTTCTTT.

The chain recombines TRBV6-6 with TRBJ2-1; 7 nucleotides align to TRBD2. Germline lookup yields CDR1 MNHNY and CDR2 SVGAGI (reference sequence). The ends lost 5 bases at V and 3 bases at J; junction bases unmatched: 10. The CDR3 covers 16 residues. CDR3 coding DNA: TGTGCCAGCAGTGTGGGTCGTCTAGCGGACTACAATGAGCAGTTCTTC. Translating it yields CASSVGRLADYNEQFF.

The CDR3 coding sequence is TGTGCCTTTAAGAATTACGAGCAGTACTTC. Translating gives CAFKNYEQYF. The V call is TRBV7-2, the J call TRBJ2-7; D is uncertain. Germline-derived CDR1 and CDR2 are SGHTA and FQGNSA. This CDR3 comprises 10 residues. The V gene lost 11 bases and the J gene lost 4 bases, with 9 bases spanning the gap.

The V call is TRBV4-3, the J call TRBJ1-4; D is possibly TRBD1 (5 bases). V was cut by 0 bases and J by 5 bases, with 19 bases left in between. The length of the CDR3 is 18 residues. Germline V gene lookup returns CDR1 LGHNA and CDR2 YSLEER. The CDR3 here is CASSQDWGTAAQNEKLFF. DNA for the CDR3: TGCGCCAGCAGCCAAGATTGGGGGACCGCCGCTCAAAATGAAAAACTGTTTTTT.

The chain links TRBV12-5 to TRBJ2-5; 16 nucleotides agree with TRBD2. The germline V gene has CDR1 LGHNT and CDR2 FRNRAP. The J segment lost 2 bases and the V segment lost 8 bases, leaving 2 bases of the junction unmatched. The CDR3 is 15 residues long. The CDR3 reads CASPGLAGGQETQYF. The DNA for the CDR3 is TGTGCTAGTCCGGGACTAGCGGGAGGGCAAGAGACCCAGTACTTC.

The CDR3 sequence is CASSFLLAGGPGEQFF. Here the CDR3 DNA reads TGTGCCAGCAGTTTCTTACTAGCGGGAGGGCCGGGTGAGCAGTTCTTC. The V and J genes are TRBV27 and TRBJ2-1; 13 bases agree with TRBD2. The germline V gene encodes CDR1 MNHEY and CDR2 SMNVEV (reference sequence). This CDR3 has 16 residues. V trimming: 3 bases; J trimming: 9 bases; junction bases outside the gene matches: 8.

V usage is TRBV5-4 and J usage is TRBJ2-1; 12 bases map to TRBD2. V was clipped by 6 bases and J by 9 bases; unmatched bases: 13. Germline V gene data show CDR1 as SGHNT and CDR2 as YYREEE (reference sequence). The CDR3 extends over 16 amino acids. DNA for the CDR3: TGTGCCAGCATCGAGGGGCTAGCGGGGGGGATCGGTGAGCAGTTCTTC. Residues: CASIEGLAGGIGEQFF.

The chain uses TRBV7-2 and TRBJ2-7; D may be TRBD1 (6 bases). The germline gives CDR1 SGHTA, CDR2 FQGNSA. Trimming removed 2 bases from V and 3 bases from J, with 8 bases in between. There are 13 residues in the CDR3. CDR3 protein: CASSLNRDYEQYF. In nucleotides, the CDR3 is TGTGCCAGCAGCTTAAACAGGGACTACGAGCAGTACTTC.

This rearrangement joins TRBV27 to TRBJ2-3; no definite D call. V was trimmed by 5 bases and J by 2 bases, leaving 8 bases between them. Germline CDR1 MNHEY, CDR2 SMNVEV (reference sequence). The CDR3 length is 13 residues. The CDR3 region is CASSRRATDTQYF. CDR3 bases: TGTGCCAGCAGTCGACGCGCCACAGATACGCAGTATTTT.